This TCR beta chain was captured in a study of cytomegalovirus exposure and HLA in healthy donors. Study conclusions and caveats: Diagnosis of cytomegalovirus status made by the classifier reportedly showed high specificity and sensitivity. It was taken for granted in presence/absence analyses that sequencing depth across donors was roughly uniform.

Notes on this clone: The antigen is not known.

Researchers ran the PCR with 60 Vbeta and 13 Jbeta primers. Here immunoSEQ multiplex PCR was the method, and the copy in TCRdb shows in-frame clones only, minus some. The sample consists of approximately 220,000 clones, approximately 82% of them appearing once. V trimming: 4 bases; J trimming: 1 base; junction bases outside the gene matches: 10. The germline gives CDR1 MGHDK, CDR2 SYGVNS. The CDR3 runs to 16 residues. This chain joins TRBV25-1 and TRBJ2-7; 7 bases align to TRBD2. Sequencing was done on a sample of PBMCs. The receptor was derived from a man aged 18 to 30 in good health and CMV-seronegative. CDR3 sequence: CASSGGGSAPSYEQYF. The DNA for the CDR3 is TGTGCCAGCAGTGGTGGCGGGAGCGCTCCTTCCTACGAGCAGTACTTC.